The entry below describes one TCR beta chain. With V trimmed by 3 bases and J by 0 bases, 8 bases remained unmatched. The germline V gene encodes CDR1 SQVTM and CDR2 ANQGSEA. This CDR3 is built from 15 residues. The source of the sample is a study of Ad26.COV2.S vaccination and SARS-CoV-2 variants. About the research overall: Donor got 5x10^10 or 1x10^11 viral particles of Ad26.COV2.S.

The assay was immunoSEQ multiplex PCR, and TCRdb's table has in-frame clones only and misses some. The sample lists more than 250,000 clones, around 87% occurring once. Regarding treatment: roughly 20 received Ad26.COV2.S at low or high dose, single or two shots; several received placebo; per-sample allocation not given. Specimen acquisition occurred on day 63 following the initial vaccine or placebo injection. An Ad26 vector was used to express Wuhan-strain SARS-CoV-2 spike as the vaccine. V gene TRBV29-1 combines with J gene TRBJ2-7, with TRBD1 identical over 7 bases. The receptor was derived from a person aged 18-60 years who received the Ad26.COV2.S COVID-19 vaccine or a placebo. The sequencing used peripheral blood, collected in a trial of Ad26.COV2.S vaccine versus placebo. The CDR3 here is CSVEGHRDSSYEQYF. In DNA form, the CDR3 reads TGCAGCGTTGAGGGGCACCGGGACAGCTCCTACGAGCAGTACTTC.